The rows below give T cell receptor beta chains drawn from one sample of a study of T cells after posttransplantation cyclophosphamide. TCRdb's table, derived via immunoSEQ multiplex PCR, lists solely in-frame clones and lacks some. The sample includes some 25,000 clones, 86% seen only once; the top ten take approximately 6.7%. Sequenced: PBMCs. The receptors here all came from a woman aged 60-70 years with a blood cancer, CMV-positive, and with a related stem cell donor. Each CDR3 is given with its conserved first and last residue. D genes are given only for firm matches. Size is omitted from some rows. Given values are once, few, many or a class for expanded clones.

TRBV18	TRBD1	-	TRBJ2-7	TGTGCCAGCTCACTAAGCAGGGGGCAGTTCGAGCAGTACTTC	CASSLSRGQFEQYF
TRBV12-5	-	-	TRBJ2-1	TGTGCTAGTGGTTCCCCCCCGGACAGATCCTACAATGAGCAGTTCTTC	CASGSPPDRSYNEQFF
TRBV5-4	-	-	TRBJ1-4	TGTGCCAGCAACGACCGGGACAAGGGAGAAAAACTGTTTTTT	CASNDRDKGEKLFF
TRBV27	-	-	TRBJ2-7	TGTGCCAGCAAGTCTAGTCTGGTCGGGATCTCCTACGAGCAGTACTTC	CASKSSLVGISYEQYF
TRBV5-4	TRBD2	-	TRBJ2-7	TGTGCCAGCAGCTACCCTAGCGGGGGTTCCTACGAGCAGTACTTC	CASSYPSGGSYEQYF
TRBV4-2	TRBD2	once	TRBJ2-1	TGTGCCAGCAGCCAAGAAATAGCGGGAGAGCGTGAGCAGTTCTTC	CASSQEIAGEREQFF
TRBV7-9	-	-	TRBJ2-5	TGTGCCAGCAGCGGAGTGGGACGGACAGAGCAGTACTTC	CASSGVGRTEQYF
TRBV5-4	-	-	TRBJ2-3	TGTGCCAGCAGCCCCACATCGAAGGGGTACACAGATACGCAGTATTTT	CASSPTSKGYTDTQYF
TRBV5-6	TRBD1	once	TRBJ1-2	TGTGCCAGCAGGCCTGACAGGGCCTATGGCTACACCTTC	CASRPDRAYGYTF
TRBV6-4	-	-	TRBJ1-6	TGTGCCAGCAGTGCGACAGTCGGTGGTTCACCCCTCCACTTT	CASSATVGGSPLHF
TRBV5-4	TRBD1	-	TRBJ1-4	TGTGCCAGCAGCTCCGGGGACAGAACCGAAAAACTGTTTTTT	CASSSGDRTEKLFF
TRBV30	TRBD1	-	TRBJ1-2	TGTGCCTCGACAGGACAGGGAGTGTTCACCTTC	CASTGQGVFTF
TRBV10-1	-	-	TRBJ2-3	TGCGCCAGCAGTGACTCGAATGTACAGGGCACAGATACGCAGTATTTT	CASSDSNVQGTDTQYF
TRBV5-1	TRBD1	-	TRBJ1-2	TGCGCCAGCAGCCCCGGGACAGGGGGTGGCTACACCTTC	CASSPGTGGGYTF
TRBV5-1	-	-	TRBJ2-3	TGCGCCAGCAACCCGGAGAGAGGGACAGATACGCAGTATTTT	CASNPERGTDTQYF
TRBV5-1	-	-	TRBJ2-7	TGCGCCAGCAGCTCCCATTACGAGCAGTACTTC	CASSSHYEQYF
TRBV5-5	-	-	TRBJ2-3	TGTGCCAGCAGCCGGATATCTAGAGATACGCAGTATTTT	CASSRISRDTQYF
TRBV7-2	-	few	TRBJ1-6	TGTGCCAGCAGCTCCCACAGGAATTCACCCCTCCACTTT	CASSSHRNSPLHF
TRBV7-9	TRBD1	-	TRBJ2-1	TGTGCCAGCAGCTTAGGGACAGGGACACCTTACAATGAGCAGTTCTTC	CASSLGTGTPYNEQFF
TRBV5-6	-	-	TRBJ1-1	TGTGCCAGCAGCTCCAGGTTTAGAACCGAAGCTTTCTTT	CASSSRFRTEAFF
TRBV4-1	-	-	TRBJ2-5	TGCGCCAGCAGCCAAGATCGATTCGGGGAGACCCAGTACTTC	CASSQDRFGETQYF
TRBV14	-	once	TRBJ2-5	TGTGCCAGCAGCCAAGAATTCGCGTCGAAGACCCAGTACTTC	CASSQEFASKTQYF